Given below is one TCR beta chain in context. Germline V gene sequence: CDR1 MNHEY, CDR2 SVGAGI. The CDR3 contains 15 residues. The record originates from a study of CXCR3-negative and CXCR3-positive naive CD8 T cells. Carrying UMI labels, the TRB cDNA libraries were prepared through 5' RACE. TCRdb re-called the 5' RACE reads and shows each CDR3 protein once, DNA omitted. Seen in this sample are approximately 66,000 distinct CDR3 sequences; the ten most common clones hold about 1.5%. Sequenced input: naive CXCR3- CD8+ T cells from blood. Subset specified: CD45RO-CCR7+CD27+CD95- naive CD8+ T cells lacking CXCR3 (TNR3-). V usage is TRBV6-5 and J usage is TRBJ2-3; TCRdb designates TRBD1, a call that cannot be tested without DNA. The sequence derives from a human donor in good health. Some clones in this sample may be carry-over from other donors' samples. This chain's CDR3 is CASSYGVQGTDTQYF.